The sequence of this TCR beta chain was determined in a study of blood T cell repertoires in COVID-19. The CDR3 contains 15 residues. Trimming took off 0 bases at V and 2 bases at J, with 11 bases between the two ends. Germline CDR1 LGHNA, CDR2 YNFKEQ. The table came from immunoSEQ multiplex PCR; TCRdb's copy has only in-frame clones and leaves some out. The table lists around 290,000 clones, 86% of them singletons, with approximately 14% in the top ten. The sequence came from a woman between 65 and 79 years old with COVID-19, enrolled during active disease. J is TRBJ2-7 and V is TRBV4-2; a weak D match, TRBD2 (5 bases). Sequenced material: peripheral blood. CDR3 sequence reads: CASSQDIGITYEQYF. The CDR3 DNA follows: TGTGCCAGCAGCCAAGATATCGGGATTACCTACGAGCAGTACTTC.